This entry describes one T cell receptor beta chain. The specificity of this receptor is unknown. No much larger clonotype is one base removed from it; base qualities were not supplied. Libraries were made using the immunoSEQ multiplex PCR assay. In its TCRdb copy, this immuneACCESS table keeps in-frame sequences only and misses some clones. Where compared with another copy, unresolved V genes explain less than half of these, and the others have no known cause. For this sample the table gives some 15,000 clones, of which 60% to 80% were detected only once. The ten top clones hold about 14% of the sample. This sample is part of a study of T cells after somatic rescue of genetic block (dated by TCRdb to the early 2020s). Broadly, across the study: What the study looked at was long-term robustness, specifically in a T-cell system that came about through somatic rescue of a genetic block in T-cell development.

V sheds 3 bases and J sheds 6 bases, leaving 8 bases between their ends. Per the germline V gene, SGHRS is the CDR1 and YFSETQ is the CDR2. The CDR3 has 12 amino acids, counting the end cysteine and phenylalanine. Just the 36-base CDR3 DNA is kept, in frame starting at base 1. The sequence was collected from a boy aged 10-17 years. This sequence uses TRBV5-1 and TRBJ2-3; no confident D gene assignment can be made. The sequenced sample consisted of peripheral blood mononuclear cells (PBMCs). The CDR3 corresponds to CASSSLMDTQYF. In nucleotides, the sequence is TGCGCCAGCAGCTCGCTGATGGATACGCAGTATTTT.